These 19 T cell receptor beta chains share one sample of origin, sequenced in a study of T cells expressing NK-cell markers (dated by TCRdb to about 2020). The library was generated by 5' RACE. Instrument used: Illumina HiSeq 2000. The reads underwent TCRdb reprocessing, giving one record for each CDR3 protein sequence and no DNA. The sample's table covers 350,000 to 400,000 distinct CDR3 sequences. Clones ranked in the top ten supply approximately 12% of the sample. The sequenced material came from blood T cells: a sorted CD56 or NKG2C T cell subset, CD4+ or CD8+ T cells, or bulk PBMC T cells (not recorded which). The receptors stem from a woman aged 45 to 65 in good health. Donor details come from another sample of the same person, matched by shared clones.

This chain joins TRBV5-4 and TRBJ2-1. The CDR3 is made up of 15 amino acids. Germline lookup yields CDR1 SGHNT and CDR2 YYREEE (reference sequence). CDR3 protein: CASSFAGYSYNEQFF.

The J gene is TRBJ2-1, the V gene TRBV12-3 or TRBV12-4; the D call of TRBD1 rests on TCRdb alone, since no DNA is present to check it. This CDR3 has 17 amino acids. CDR3: CASSLVDLPGPWNEQFF.

The chain employs TRBV12-3 or TRBV12-4 and TRBJ2-7; TCRdb's D call, TRBD1, is unchecked because there is no DNA. The CDR3 consists of 14 residues. The CDR3 reads CASSDGGRGYEQYF.

This chain links TRBV5-1 with TRBJ2-4; no DNA is available, so the TRBD2 call from TCRdb remains unchecked. Germline loops: CDR1 SGHRS, CDR2 YFSETQ. The length of the CDR3 is 16 residues. The CDR3 protein is CASSFDGTLAKNIQYF.

V gene TRBV20-1 combines with J gene TRBJ2-1; TCRdb lists TRBD1, though no DNA is available to test this call. Per germline, CDR1 DFQATT and CDR2 SNEGSKA (reference sequence). The CDR3 extends over 12 amino acids. CDR3 amino acids: CSAGMTYNEQFF.

V gene TRBV7-9 combines with J gene TRBJ2-1; TCRdb proposes TRBD1, but this gene call is untestable without DNA. The germline CDR1 and CDR2 sequences are SEHNR and FQNEAQ (reference sequence). CDR3 length: 14 residues. The chain's CDR3 is CASRRDLVDNEQFF.

The chain joins TRBV27 to TRBJ1-1. The germline CDR1 and CDR2 sequences are MNHEY and SMNVEV (reference sequence). The CDR3 loop spans 15 amino acids. CDR3 residues: CASSLSAGITTEAFF.

The chain joins TRBV24-1 to TRBJ2-1; the TCRdb call, TRBD1, lacks DNA for checking. The CDR3 sequence is 16 residues long. Germline V lookup: CDR1 KGHDR, CDR2 SFDVKD. CDR3 sequence: CATSDPGAGRVNEQFF.

The chain is built from TRBV24-1 and TRBJ2-1; TCRdb proposes TRBD1, but this gene call is untestable without DNA. Looked up from germline, CDR1 is KGHDR and CDR2 is SFDVKD. The CDR3 extends over 17 amino acids. The CDR3 region is CATSDPGGPAHYNEQFF.

This chain connects TRBV20-1 to TRBJ2-5; without DNA, the TCRdb call of TRBD1 cannot be checked. The CDR3 consists of 15 residues. In germline, CDR1 is DFQATT, CDR2 SNEGSKA (reference sequence). The chain's CDR3 is CSAAGRKAAPPTQYF.

J is TRBJ2-7 and V is TRBV3-1; with no DNA, the TCRdb D assignment of TRBD2 cannot be verified. CDR3 size: 15 residues. Germline V gene lookup returns CDR1 LGHDT and CDR2 YNNKEL (reference sequence). The chain's CDR3 is CASSSRGPAPYEQYF.

This chain links TRBV3-1 with TRBJ2-3. The CDR3 has 15 residues. CDR1 is LGHDT and CDR2 is YNNKEL in the germline V gene (reference sequence). The CDR3 protein is CASSQEVRSTDTQYF.

The chain recombines TRBV5-6 with TRBJ1-1. The CDR3 extends over 12 amino acids. The germline CDR1 and CDR2 sequences are SGHDT and YYEEEE. CDR3 residues: CASRGGSTEAFF.

CDR3: CAISDFKGQGNTEAFF. The rearrangement links TRBV10-3 to TRBJ1-1; TCRdb selects TRBD1, and the lack of DNA leaves this call unchecked. From germline, CDR1 is ENHRY and CDR2 SYGVKD. This CDR3 is 16 amino acids long.

The rearrangement links TRBV7-6 to TRBJ2-1; TCRdb selects TRBD2, and the lack of DNA leaves this call unchecked. Germline V gives CDR1 SGHVS, CDR2 FNYEAQ. The CDR3 extends over 16 amino acids. The CDR3 loop is CASSHWTSGTYNEQFF.

The rearrangement joins TRBV25-1 to TRBJ2-4; the TRBD1 assignment by TCRdb is unverifiable without DNA. The CDR3 has 15 amino acids. Germline V lookup: CDR1 MGHDK, CDR2 SYGVNS. The CDR3 sequence: CASTPGDRGENIQYF.

The chain links TRBV7-6 to TRBJ1-3. The CDR3 consists of 15 residues. The germline V gene has CDR1 SGHVS and CDR2 FNYEAQ. CDR3 in amino acids: CASSPNVLAGNTIYF. The entire variable domain, with the rest obtained from reference TRBV7-6 and TRBJ1-3, is as follows: GAGVSQSPRYKVTKRGQDVALRCDPISGHVSLYWYRQALGQGPEFLTYFNYEAQQDKSGLPNDRFSAERPEGSISTLTIQRTEQRDSAMYRCASSPNVLAGNTIYFGEGSWLTVV.

This chain connects TRBV7-2 to TRBJ2-1; the TCRdb call, TRBD2, lacks DNA for checking. CDR1 and CDR2 (germline): SGHTA, FQGNSA. The CDR3 is made up of 12 amino acids. CDR3 residues: CASSQKGYEQFF.

The rearrangement joins TRBV12-3 or TRBV12-4 to TRBJ2-3; TCRdb reports TRBD1, a call that lacks DNA to check it against. CDR3 length: 15 residues. The CDR3 sequence: CASSFAGAQGDTQYF.